A selection of T cell receptor beta chains follows, all from one sample in a study of T cells in Graves' hyperthyroidism and ophthalmopathy. TCRdb passed the multiplex PCR reads through MiXCR, listing each CDR3 protein once. The table has just over 550,000 distinct CDR3 sequences, 35% to 55% seen once. The specimen sequenced was peripheral blood or thyroid tissue (not recorded which). The receptors here all came from a woman under 30 with Graves' hyperthyroidism. Both conserved end residues are part of each CDR3. The order of the fields is clone size, D gene, V gene, J gene, CDR3 protein, CDR3 DNA. A D gene is named only where the DNA matches it firmly. Clone size is shown for a subset of rows, as once, few, many or a class of expanded clone.

abundance: many; d_gene: TRBD2; v_gene: TRBV15; j_gene: TRBJ2-7; CDR3aa: CATSSLGTSGFSYEQYF; CDR3nt: TGTGCCACCAGCAGCTTAGGGACTAGCGGATTCTCCTACGAGCAGTACTTC
abundance: .; d_gene: TRBD1; v_gene: TRBV24-1; j_gene: TRBJ2-3; CDR3aa: CATRENRGGTDTQYF; CDR3nt: TGTGCCACCAGAGAGAACAGGGGGGGCACAGATACGCAGTATTTT
abundance: many; d_gene: .; v_gene: TRBV19; j_gene: TRBJ2-7; CDR3aa: CASSMGQGDEQYF; CDR3nt: TGTGCCAGTAGTATGGGGCAGGGAGACGAGCAGTACTTC
abundance: .; d_gene: .; v_gene: TRBV24-1; j_gene: TRBJ1-5; CDR3aa: CATSDQGRGLQPQHF; CDR3nt: TGTGCCACCAGTGACCAGGGACGTGGGCTGCAGCCCCAGCATTTT
abundance: .; d_gene: TRBD1; v_gene: TRBV5-5; j_gene: TRBJ1-2; CDR3aa: CASSPKDRGSGYTF; CDR3nt: TGTGCCAGCAGCCCCAAAGACAGGGGTTCTGGCTACACCTTC
abundance: few; d_gene: .; v_gene: TRBV29-1; j_gene: TRBJ1-1; CDR3aa: CSVRPQSYSEAFF; CDR3nt: TGCAGCGTGAGACCCCAGAGTTACTCTGAAGCTTTCTTT
abundance: .; d_gene: .; v_gene: TRBV4-3; j_gene: TRBJ1-1; CDR3aa: CASSQVMGTANTEAFF; CDR3nt: TGCGCCAGCAGCCAAGTAATGGGAACAGCGAACACTGAAGCTTTCTTT
abundance: .; d_gene: .; v_gene: TRBV29-1; j_gene: TRBJ1-2; CDR3aa: CSSPGTTYGYTF; CDR3nt: TGCAGCAGTCCCGGGACTACCTATGGCTACACCTTC
abundance: few; d_gene: .; v_gene: TRBV20-1; j_gene: TRBJ2-7; CDR3aa: CSAPLTGTNYEQYF; CDR3nt: TGCAGTGCTCCCCTGACAGGGACTAATTACGAGCAGTACTTC
abundance: many; d_gene: .; v_gene: TRBV29-1; j_gene: TRBJ2-7; CDR3aa: CSGGTSSYEQYF; CDR3nt: TGCAGCGGGGGGACATCCTCCTACGAGCAGTACTTC
abundance: few; d_gene: .; v_gene: TRBV7-2; j_gene: TRBJ1-5; CDR3aa: CASSQDLPGWSNQPQHF; CDR3nt: TGTGCCAGCAGCCAAGATTTGCCGGGTTGGAGCAATCAGCCCCAGCATTTT
abundance: .; d_gene: .; v_gene: TRBV19; j_gene: TRBJ1-2; CDR3aa: CASCRAGRGLDYGYTF; CDR3nt: TGTGCCAGTTGTAGGGCAGGGCGAGGACTAGACTATGGCTACACCTTC
abundance: few; d_gene: TRBD1; v_gene: TRBV24-1; j_gene: TRBJ1-2; CDR3aa: CATSDPRGQGSYGYTF; CDR3nt: TGTGCCACCAGTGATCCCCGCGGACAGGGAAGCTATGGCTACACCTTC
abundance: few; d_gene: .; v_gene: TRBV4-3; j_gene: TRBJ1-1; CDR3aa: CASSLAGARTEAFF; CDR3nt: TGCGCCAGCAGCCTCGCGGGGGCGCGGACTGAAGCTTTCTTT
abundance: .; d_gene: .; v_gene: TRBV7-9; j_gene: TRBJ1-1; CDR3aa: CASSLEDNTRDTEAFF; CDR3nt: TGTGCCAGCAGCCTAGAGGACAATACGCGTGACACTGAAGCTTTCTTT
abundance: .; d_gene: TRBD1; v_gene: TRBV6-5; j_gene: TRBJ2-7; CDR3aa: CASTGQVSYEQYF; CDR3nt: TGTGCCAGCACGGGACAGGTCTCCTACGAGCAGTACTTC
abundance: .; d_gene: .; v_gene: TRBV12-3/TRBV12-4; j_gene: TRBJ2-2; CDR3aa: CASSFGPKNTGELFF; CDR3nt: TGTGCCAGCAGTTTCGGGCCGAAGAACACCGGGGAGCTGTTTTTT